Below are 14 T cell receptor beta chains sequenced from a single sample in a study of T cell responses to AZD1222 COVID-19 vaccine. The assay was immunoSEQ multiplex PCR, and TCRdb's table has in-frame clones only and misses some. The sample contains roughly 140,000 clones, approximately 90% of which appear only once. The sequencing used peripheral blood, collected on day 0 of AZD1222 vaccination. The receptors stem from an adult in good health.

The gene calls are TRBV30 and TRBJ2-7; TRBD1 matches at 7 bases. CDR1 and CDR2 (germline): GTSNPN, SVGIG (reference sequence). The J segment lost 2 bases and the V segment lost 0 bases, leaving 10 bases of the junction unmatched. The CDR3 length is 16 residues. CDR3 bases: TGTGCCTGGAGTGTACCGCAGGGACAGCGAACCTACGAGCAGTACTTC. The encoded protein is CAWSVPQGQRTYEQYF.

The gene calls are TRBV2 and TRBJ2-7; D is undetermined. Germline values: CDR1 SNHLY, CDR2 FYNNEI. Trimming removed 1 base from V and 2 bases from J, with 6 bases in between. This CDR3 contains 13 residues. The CDR3 bases are TGTGCCAGCAGTGAAGGCAAAGCCTACGAGCAGTACTTC. Amino acid sequence: CASSEGKAYEQYF. Full variable domain (rest looked up from reference TRBV2 and TRBJ2-7): EPEVTQTPSHQVTQMGQEVILRCVPISNHLYFYWYRQILGQKVEFLVSFYNNEISEKSEIFDDQFSVERPDGSNFTLKIRSTKLEDSAMYFCASSEGKAYEQYFGPGTRLTVT.

V gene TRBV19 combines with J gene TRBJ1-2; no clear D gene. The V gene's germline CDR1 is LNHDA and CDR2 SQIVND (reference sequence). V was pared by 6 bases and J by 6 bases, with 17 bases between. The CDR3 totals 14 residues. Written as DNA, the CDR3 is TGTGCCAGTAGCCCGCGGGAGGGATCGGATGGCTACACCTTC. This sequence encodes CASSPREGSDGYTF.

This clone was picked up one time. This chain connects TRBV10-3 to TRBJ2-1; D not resolved. This CDR3 comprises 13 residues. Per the germline V gene, CDR1 is ENHRY and CDR2 is SYGVKD. The V end was cut by 4 bases, the J end by 7 bases, with 11 bases between. This chain's CDR3 is CAISAGVQNEQFF. The CDR3 DNA is TGTGCCATCAGTGCAGGAGTTCAGAATGAGCAGTTCTTC.

V and J are TRBV28 and TRBJ1-4; D unresolved. The CDR3 totals 14 residues. Trimming removed 2 bases at V and 6 bases at J, with 10 bases between. Germline V lookup: CDR1 MDHEN, CDR2 SYDVKM. The CDR3, as DNA: TGTGCCAGCAGTTTAAGAGGCACAGATGAAAAACTGTTTTTT. This sequence encodes CASSLRGTDEKLFF.

This clone showed up just once. The chain carries TRBV4-3 and TRBJ2-6; D perhaps matches TRBD2 (5 bases). The V end lost 4 bases, the J end lost 4 bases, and 14 bases lay between the germline ends. Germline CDR1 is LGHNA and CDR2 is YSLEER. CDR3 length equals 16 residues. The CDR3: CASSPASGSGANVLTF. The DNA for the CDR3 is TGCGCCAGCAGCCCCGCGTCGGGATCCGGGGCCAACGTCCTGACTTTC.

This clone turned up a few times. J is TRBJ2-1 and V is TRBV7-3; D is possibly TRBD1 (5 bases). The CDR3 consists of 13 residues. The V gene's germline CDR1 is SGHTA and CDR2 FQGTGA. The V end was cut by 5 bases, the J end by 10 bases, with 15 bases between. CDR3 sequence (DNA): TGTGCCAGCAGCCCAGGGCTTGGAACGGAGCAGTTCTTC. Amino acid sequence: CASSPGLGTEQFF.

The chain employs TRBV3-1 (or the pseudogene TRBV3-2) and TRBJ2-1; D unresolved. V lost 4 bases to trimming and J lost 2 bases, with 3 bases between them. The CDR3 is made up of 12 amino acids. Germline lookup yields CDR1 LGHDT and CDR2 YNNKEL (reference sequence). DNA for the CDR3: TGTGCCAGCAGCCCGACCTACAATGAGCAGTTCTTC. Translation gives CASSPTYNEQFF.

V is TRBV27 and J is TRBJ1-2; D is perhaps TRBD1 (5 bases). The V and J ends lost 0 bases and 7 bases respectively, with 15 bases between them. The CDR3 is 15 amino acids. The germline V gene encodes CDR1 MNHEY and CDR2 SMNVEV (reference sequence). CDR3: CASSLSRGSHVGYTF. The CDR3 DNA is TGTGCCAGCAGTTTATCTAGGGGAAGCCATGTTGGCTACACCTTC.

The chain uses TRBV18 and TRBJ1-3; tentative D call: TRBD1 (5 bases). The CDR3 runs 16 residues. V was cut by 4 bases and J by 0 bases, with 13 bases left in between. The germline V gene encodes CDR1 KGHSH and CDR2 LQKENI. CDR3 loop: CASSQQDRNSGNTIYF. CDR3 bases: TGTGCCAGCTCACAACAAGACAGAAACTCTGGAAACACCATATATTTT.

The genes are TRBV10-1 and TRBJ2-2, with D possibly called TRBD1 or TRBD2 (5 bases each). Germline-derived CDR1 and CDR2 are WNHNN and SYGVQD (reference sequence). V was shortened by 6 bases and J by 5 bases, with 13 bases between the two germline ends. The CDR3 is 14 amino acids. The CDR3 loop is CASRDIGGTGELFF. CDR3 sequence (DNA): TGCGCCAGCAGGGACATCGGCGGGACCGGGGAGCTGTTTTTT.

This clone showed up just once. J is TRBJ1-2 and V is TRBV6-6; 9 bases match TRBD1. CDR3 length: 14 amino acids. CDR1 and CDR2 from the germline V gene are MNHNY and SVGAGI (reference sequence). The V gene end was trimmed by 5 bases and the J gene end by 4 bases; junction bases not matched to a gene: 5. The DNA of the CDR3 is TGTGCCAGCAGTCCCGGGACAGGGTTCTATGGCTACACCTTC. It codes for CASSPGTGFYGYTF.

The chain has TRBV6-6 and TRBJ2-7; TRBD1 matches at 10 bases. V was pared by 4 bases and J by 3 bases, with 9 bases of the junction left unmatched. This CDR3 has 16 residues. The germline V gene encodes CDR1 MNHNY and CDR2 SVGAGI (reference sequence). The CDR3 loop is CASSSHVDRGLYEQYF. Written as DNA, the CDR3 is TGTGCCAGCAGTTCTCACGTCGACAGGGGGCTCTACGAGCAGTACTTC.

This sequence joins TRBV15 and TRBJ2-7; no clear D gene. CDR3 length equals 13 residues. CDR1 and CDR2 from the germline V gene are LNHNV and YYDKDF (reference sequence). Trimming removed 0 bases at V and 5 bases at J, with 8 bases between. The CDR3 DNA follows: TGTGCCACCAGCAGAGATCTGGGGAACGAGCAGTACTTC. Translated: CATSRDLGNEQYF.